This paragraph covers one T cell receptor (beta chain) sequence. Its target is unknown. The record originates from a study of cytomegalovirus exposure and HLA in healthy donors. Per germline, CDR1 WNHNN and CDR2 SYGVQD (reference sequence). Trimming stripped 5 bases from V and 11 bases from J, with 15 bases between. CDR3 size: 12 residues. General study points: Overall, approximately 150 TCR beta chains were annotated as cytomegalovirus-associated.

Researchers ran the PCR with 60 Vbeta and 13 Jbeta primers. The protocol was immunoSEQ multiplex PCR, while the TCRdb copy is restricted to in-frame clones and leaves out a portion. The sample lists fewer than 130,000 clones, roughly three fifths occurring once. V gene TRBV10-1 combines with J gene TRBJ2-5; D might be TRBD2 (5 bases). This clonotype was sampled from a young man in good health and CMV-seropositive. The source material was PBMCs. The CDR3 protein is CASSPDLGEQYF. Here the CDR3 DNA reads TGCGCCAGCAGTCCAGACTTGGGAGAGCAGTACTTC.